This T cell receptor (beta chain) emerged from a study of blood T cell repertoires in COVID-19. Donors were grouped by their self-reported clinical history. Original methodology: Amplification of reference gene primers was used by the study to estimate nucleated cell counts. TCRdb's copy holds only in-frame clones and misses some; the assay was immunoSEQ multiplex PCR. V, J and clone size are those of that table, while D and trimming were read from the DNA. The sample yields under 500,000 clones, 80% to 90% seen once. Worth noting for this clone: At the DNA level, this CDR3 is encoded by other sequences in the same sample as well.

The sequencing input was PBMCs or T cells enriched from blood (not recorded which). This clonotype was obtained from a man in his thirties or forties who had recovered from COVID-19.

As DNA, the CDR3 is TGTGCCAGCAAAAGGGCGGGAAGCTCCTACGAGCAGTACTTC. The encoded protein is CASKRAGSSYEQYF. V gene TRBV27 combines with J gene TRBJ2-7, with D possibly matching TRBD2 (6 bases). Trimming removed 7 bases at V and 0 bases at J, with 13 bases between. The CDR3 has 14 residues. The germline gives CDR1 MNHEY, CDR2 SMNVEV (reference sequence).